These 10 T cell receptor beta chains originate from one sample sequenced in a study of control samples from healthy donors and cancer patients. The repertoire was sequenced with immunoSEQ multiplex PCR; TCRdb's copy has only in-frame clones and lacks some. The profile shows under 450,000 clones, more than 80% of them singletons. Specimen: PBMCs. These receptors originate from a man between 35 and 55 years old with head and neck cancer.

The CDR3 loop is CASSPYPRGFSGELFF. The CDR3 DNA follows: TGTGCCAGCAGCCCCTACCCCAGGGGTTTCAGCGGGGAGCTGTTTTTT. This chain joins TRBV9 and TRBJ2-2; weak D call: TRBD1 (6 bases). V was trimmed by 4 bases and J by 7 bases, leaving 20 bases between them. Germline CDR1 reads SGDLS; CDR2 reads YYNGEE. This CDR3 is built from 16 residues.

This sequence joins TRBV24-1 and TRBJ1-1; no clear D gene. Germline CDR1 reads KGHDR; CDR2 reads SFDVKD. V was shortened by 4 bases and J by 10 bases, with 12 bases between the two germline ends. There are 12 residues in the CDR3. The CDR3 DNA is TGTGCCACCAGTGACGCCCACAGCGGAGCTTTCTTT. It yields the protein CATSDAHSGAFF.

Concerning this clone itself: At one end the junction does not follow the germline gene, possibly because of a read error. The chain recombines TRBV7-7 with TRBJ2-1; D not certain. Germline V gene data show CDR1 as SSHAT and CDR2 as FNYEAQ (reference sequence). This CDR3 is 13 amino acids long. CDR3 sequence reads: CASSFDWTNEQFF. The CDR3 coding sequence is TGTGCTAGCAGCTTCGACTGGACCAATGAGCAGTTCTTC.

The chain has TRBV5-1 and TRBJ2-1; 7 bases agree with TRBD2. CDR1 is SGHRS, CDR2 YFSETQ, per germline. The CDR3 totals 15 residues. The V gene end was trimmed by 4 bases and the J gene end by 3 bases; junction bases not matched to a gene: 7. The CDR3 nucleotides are TGCGCCAGCAGCCTAACCACTAGCGACTACAATGAGCAGTTCTTC. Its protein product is CASSLTTSDYNEQFF.

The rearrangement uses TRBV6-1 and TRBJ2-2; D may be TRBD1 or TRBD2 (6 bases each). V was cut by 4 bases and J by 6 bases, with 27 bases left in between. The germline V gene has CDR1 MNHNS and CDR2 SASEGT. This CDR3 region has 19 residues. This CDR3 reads CASSGAKTEGGRHAGELFF. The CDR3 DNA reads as TGTGCCAGCAGTGGAGCTAAAACCGAAGGGGGGAGGCACGCCGGGGAGCTGTTTTTT.

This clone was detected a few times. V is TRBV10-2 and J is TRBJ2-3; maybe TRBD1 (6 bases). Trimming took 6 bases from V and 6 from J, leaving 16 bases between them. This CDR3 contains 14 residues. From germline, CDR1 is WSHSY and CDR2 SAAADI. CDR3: CASSRQDRTDTQYF. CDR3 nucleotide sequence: TGCGCCAGCAGCAGACAAGACAGGACGGATACGCAGTATTTT.

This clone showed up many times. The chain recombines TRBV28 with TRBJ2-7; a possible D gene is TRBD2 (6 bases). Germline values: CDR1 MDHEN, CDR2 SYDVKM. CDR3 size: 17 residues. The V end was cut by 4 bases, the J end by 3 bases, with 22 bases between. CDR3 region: CASSSEGTGPPFYEQYF. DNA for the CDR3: TGTGCCAGCAGTTCGGAGGGGACTGGTCCACCCTTCTACGAGCAGTACTTC.

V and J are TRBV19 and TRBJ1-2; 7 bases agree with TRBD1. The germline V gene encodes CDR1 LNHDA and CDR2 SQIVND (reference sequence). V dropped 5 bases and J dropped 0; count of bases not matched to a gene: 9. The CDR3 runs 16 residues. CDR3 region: CASSSGTAKSNYGYTF. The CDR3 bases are TGTGCCAGTAGTTCCGGGACAGCCAAATCTAACTATGGCTACACCTTC.

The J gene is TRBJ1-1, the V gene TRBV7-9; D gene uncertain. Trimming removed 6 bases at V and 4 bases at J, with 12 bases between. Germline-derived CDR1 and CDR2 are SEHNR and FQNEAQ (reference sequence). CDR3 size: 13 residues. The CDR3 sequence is CASSPERSTEAFF. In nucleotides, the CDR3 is TGTGCCAGCAGTCCCGAGCGGTCCACTGAAGCTTTCTTT. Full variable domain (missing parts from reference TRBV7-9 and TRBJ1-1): DTGVSQNPRHKITKRGQNVTFRCDPISEHNRLYWYRQTLGQGPEFLTYFQNEAQLEKSRLLSDRFSAERPKGSFSTLEIQRTEQGDSAMYLCASSPERSTEAFFGQGTRLTVV.

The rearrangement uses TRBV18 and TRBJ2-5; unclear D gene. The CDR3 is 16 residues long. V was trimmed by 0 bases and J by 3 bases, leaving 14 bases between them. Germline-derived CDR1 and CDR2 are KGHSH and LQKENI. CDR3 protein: CASSPPARTSKETQYF. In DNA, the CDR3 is TGTGCCAGCTCACCACCGGCCAGGACGTCAAAAGAGACCCAGTACTTC.